The 3 T cell receptor beta chains below come from one sample, sequenced in a study of graft-versus-host responses after intestinal transplantation. The assay was immunoSEQ multiplex PCR, and TCRdb's table has in-frame clones only and misses some. Of approximately 100,000 clones detected, 75% to 90% appear once; the ten largest clones hold around 0.1%. The antigens of these receptors remain unknown. The source was unstimulated CD4+ T cells sorted from spleen or lymph node cells, collected before intestinal transplant. The receptor source for this set is a human donor who received an intestinal transplant.

The chain uses TRBV13 and TRBJ2-3; 7 bases agree with TRBD1. The CDR3 runs to 15 residues. The germline V gene has CDR1 PRHDT and CDR2 FYEKMQ (reference sequence). The J segment lost 5 bases and the V segment lost 5 bases, leaving 10 bases of the junction unmatched. The CDR3 region has the DNA TGTGCCAGCAGCCTAAGGGGGCAGGGCCTAGATACGCAGTATTTT. As protein: CASSLRGQGLDTQYF.

The gene calls are TRBV12-5 and TRBJ1-1; D perhaps matches TRBD1 (5 bases). The CDR3 consists of 13 residues. The ends were cut back, 5 bases at V and 4 bases at J, with 11 bases in the middle. Germline V gene lookup returns CDR1 LGHNT and CDR2 FRNRAP. The CDR3 nucleotides read TGTGCTAGTGGTATCAGGGAGGGCACTGAAGCTTTCTTT. As protein: CASGIREGTEAFF. The full variable domain, in which reference TRBV12-5 and TRBJ1-1 provide the parts outside the CDR3, is DARVTQTPRHKVTEMGQEVTMRCQPILGHNTVFWYRQTMMQGLELLAYFRNRAPLDDSGMPKDRFSAEMPDATLATLKIQPSEPRDSAVYFCASGIREGTEAFFGQGTRLTVV.

The rearrangement joins TRBV4-2 to TRBJ2-2, with TRBD2 matching 8 bases. V gave up 4 bases and J gave up 4 bases; unmatched junction bases: 14. This CDR3 region has 18 residues. The germline gives CDR1 LGHNA, CDR2 YNFKEQ. The CDR3 coding sequence is TGTGCCAGCAGCCGGTCTGTGGGGCGGGGGGATCGCACCGGGGAGCTGTTTTTT. Amino acids: CASSRSVGRGDRTGELFF.